The clone carrying this T cell receptor beta chain was picked up a small number of times. Antigen specificity is unknown. Germline V gives CDR1 DFQATT, CDR2 SNEGSKA (reference sequence). Trimming removed 0 bases from V and 1 base from J, with 18 bases in between. The CDR3 runs to 17 residues. TCRdb reanalysed the 5' RACE reads using MiXCR and keeps one entry per CDR3 protein. The sample has 130,000 or so distinct CDR3 sequences; roughly 17% are singletons. The data originate from a study of CD8 T cells in ankylosing spondylitis. Points from the study as a whole: Blood from ankylosing spondylitis patients appeared to carry a characteristic roughly 8-variant TCR beta motif.

The sequencing sample was made of blood, either unsorted or a sorted T cell fraction (not recorded which). This chain uses TRBV20-1 with TRBJ2-5; D gene unclear. This sequence originates from a male donor with ankylosing spondylitis. CDR3 residues: CSARDIVVRRFQETQYF. CDR3 coding DNA: TGCAGTGCTAGAGATATTGTAGTTAGAAGGTTCCAAGAGACCCAGTACTTC.